The sequence of this T cell receptor beta chain was determined in a study of blood T cell repertoires in COVID-19. Study details: Samples representing acute and convalescent COVID-19 were sourced from the United States, Italy and Spain.

The CDR3 covers 15 residues. J lost 3 bases, V lost 3 bases, and 7 bases had no gene match. Germline CDR1 and CDR2: KGHSH and LQKENI. TCRdb's copy holds only in-frame clones and misses some; the assay was immunoSEQ multiplex PCR. Of roughly 250,000 clones in the sample, about 85% were seen once. The sequenced material came from peripheral blood. The receptor was isolated from a human donor with COVID-19, enrolled during active disease. The donor label of this sample is uncertain. The chain employs TRBV18 and TRBJ1-2; TRBD1 aligns across 7 bases. CDR3 in DNA: TGTGCCAGCTCACCGTACTCTGACAGGGACTATGGCTACACCTTC. Its protein is CASSPYSDRDYGYTF.